This is a list of T cell receptor beta chains from one sample in a study of spatial heterogeneity in lung cancer. MiXCR, applied by TCRdb to the 5' RACE reads, yields one record per CDR3 protein. The sample holds approximately 40,000 distinct CDR3 sequences, 6.8% seen once. Here the sequenced sample was PBMCs, taken at surgery. These receptors all stem from a female donor with early-stage non-small cell lung cancer. The CDR3 runs from the conserved cysteine through the conserved F or W. The order of the fields is clone size, D gene, V gene, J gene, CDR3 protein, CDR3 DNA. A D gene is named only where the DNA matches it firmly. A clone size is listed for some rows: how often the clone was seen (once, few, many), or a class if it is expanded.

-,-,TRBV4-1,TRBJ2-3,CASSQDDVGVADTQYF,TGCGCCAGCAGCCAAGATGACGTGGGGGTTGCAGATACGCAGTATTTT
many,TRBD2,TRBV29-1,TRBJ2-1,CSGLADSSYNEQFF,TGCAGCGGACTAGCCGACAGTTCCTACAATGAGCAGTTCTTC
few,-,TRBV7-9,TRBJ1-1,CAPRGEGAFAFF,TGTGCCCCGAGAGGAGAGGGCGCCTTTGCTTTCTTT
many,TRBD1,TRBV2,TRBJ2-7,CASAGTGSYEQYF,TGTGCCAGCGCGGGGACAGGTTCCTACGAGCAGTACTTC
many,-,TRBV5-1,TRBJ1-1,CASSLSGTSNTEAFF,TGCGCCAGCAGCCTGTCCGGGACCTCAAACACTGAAGCTTTCTTT
many,TRBD1,TRBV28,TRBJ1-5,CASSLKGQGDQPQHF,TGTGCCAGCAGTTTAAAGGGACAGGGTGATCAGCCCCAGCATTTT
few,-,TRBV29-1,TRBJ2-1,CSTRTVGYNEQFF,TGCAGTACTCGGACAGTCGGGTACAATGAGCAGTTCTTC
few,-,TRBV6-2/TRBV6-3,TRBJ2-1,CASTGARRNEQFF,TGTGCCAGCACAGGGGCTAGACGCAATGAGCAGTTCTTC
many,TRBD2,TRBV12-3/TRBV12-4,TRBJ2-7,CASSSVAGGPFPYEQYF,TGTGCCAGCAGTTCCGTAGCGGGGGGCCCATTTCCCTACGAGCAGTACTTC
many,-,TRBV29-1,TRBJ1-1,CSVDQGLNTEAFF,TGCAGCGTTGACCAGGGGTTGAACACTGAAGCTTTCTTT
few,-,TRBV6-4,TRBJ2-2,CASRAYANTGELFF,TGTGCCAGCCGGGCCTATGCGAACACCGGGGAGCTGTTTTTT
many,-,TRBV5-1,TRBJ1-1,CASSLTGRDTEAFF,TGCGCCAGCAGCTTGACAGGGAGGGACACTGAAGCTTTCTTT
few,-,TRBV2,TRBJ1-4,CASSGWAEGYEKLFF,TGTGCCAGCTCGGGGTGGGCGGAGGGGTATGAAAAACTGTTTTTT